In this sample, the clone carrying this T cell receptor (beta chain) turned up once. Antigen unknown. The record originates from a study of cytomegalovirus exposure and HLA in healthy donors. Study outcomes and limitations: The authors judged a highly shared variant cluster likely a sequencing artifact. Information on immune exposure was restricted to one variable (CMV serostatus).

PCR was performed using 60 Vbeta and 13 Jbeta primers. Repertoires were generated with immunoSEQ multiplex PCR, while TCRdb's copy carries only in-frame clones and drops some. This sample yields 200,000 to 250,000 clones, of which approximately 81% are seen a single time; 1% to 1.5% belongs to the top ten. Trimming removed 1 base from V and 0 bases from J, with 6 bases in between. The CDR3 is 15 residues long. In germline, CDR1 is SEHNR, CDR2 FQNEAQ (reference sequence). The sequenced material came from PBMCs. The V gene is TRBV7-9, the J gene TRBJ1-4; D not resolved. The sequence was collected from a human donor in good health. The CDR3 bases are TGTGCCAGCAGCTTAGAGCTTGCAACTAATGAAAAACTGTTTTTT. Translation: CASSLELATNEKLFF.